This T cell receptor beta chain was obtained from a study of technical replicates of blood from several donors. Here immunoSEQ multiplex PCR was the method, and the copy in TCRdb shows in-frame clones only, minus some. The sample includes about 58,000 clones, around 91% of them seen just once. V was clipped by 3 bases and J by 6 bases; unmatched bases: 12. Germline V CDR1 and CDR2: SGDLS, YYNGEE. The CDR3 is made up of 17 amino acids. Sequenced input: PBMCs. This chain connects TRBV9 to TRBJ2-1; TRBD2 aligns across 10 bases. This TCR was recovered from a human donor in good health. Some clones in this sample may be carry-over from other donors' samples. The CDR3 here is CASSELLLAGGLNEQFF. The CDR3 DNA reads TGTGCCAGCAGCGAGCTCCTCTTAGCGGGGGGTCTCAATGAGCAGTTCTTC.